Shown below are 12 T cell receptor beta chains from a single sample sequenced in a study of T cells in women clearing cervical HPV infection. Using immunoSEQ multiplex PCR, the repertoire was profiled, and TCRdb retains in-frame clones only, with some absent. Its table lists tens of thousands of clones. Sequenced: blood buffy coat. The source is a woman between 18 and 70 years old with a cervical HPV16 infection that either progressed to CIN3+ or cleared (not recorded which).

As concerns this clone: The missing CDR3 end, 3 residues past where the read stops, is filled in from the germline J gene. The genes are TRBV18 and TRBJ1-2; D perhaps matches TRBD1 (5 bases). Germline V gives CDR1 KGHSH, CDR2 LQKENI. The ends were cut back, 2 bases at V and 2 bases at J, with 9 bases in the middle. This CDR3 contains 14 residues. Incomplete CDR3 DNA: TGTGCCAGCTCACCAGATAACAGGAACTATGGC. It yields the protein CASSPDNRNYG. The entire CDR3 reads CASSPDNRNYGYTF.

Notes on this clone: The CDR3 goes on 3 residues after the read ends, and that part is filled in from the germline J gene. The chain has TRBV12-5 and TRBJ1-4; 7 positions match TRBD1. The length of the CDR3 is 15 residues. Germline loops: CDR1 LGHNT, CDR2 FRNRAP. Trimming took 2 bases from V and 7 from J; bases not matched to a gene: 7. CDR3 loop: CASGLYPQGVEKLFF. The CDR3 bases that were read are TGTGCTAGTGGTTTGTATCCCCAGGGGGTTGAAAAA.

Concerning this clone itself: The CDR3 end lies 3 residues beyond the end of the read and is filled in from the germline J gene. The rearrangement uses TRBV20-1 and TRBJ2-1; D perhaps matches TRBD1 (6 bases). The CDR3 runs 14 residues. Germline V gene lookup returns CDR1 DFQATT and CDR2 SNEGSKA (reference sequence). Trimming pared 5 bases from V and 6 bases from J, leaving 17 bases between. CDR3 sequence: CSARWGRGVNEQFF. The CDR3 DNA, read in part, is TGCAGTGCTCGATGGGGGCGAGGGGTCAATGAG.

On this clone itself: Read coverage stops 3 residues before the CDR3 terminus; the germline J gene supplies the remainder. The chain recombines TRBV13 with TRBJ2-1, with TRBD2 matching over 12 bases. J was trimmed by 8 bases and V by 1 base; bases with no gene match: 9. The CDR3 length is 17 residues. Looked up from germline, CDR1 is PRHDT and CDR2 is FYEKMQ (reference sequence). The CDR3 loop reads CASSLATRTSGADEQFF. CDR3 DNA, as far as it was read: TGTGCCAGCAGCTTAGCAACCCGGACTAGCGGGGCCGATGAG.

Turning to this clone: Coverage ceases 3 residues before the CDR3 finishes, and the germline J gene fills in the end. The J gene is TRBJ2-5, the V gene TRBV20-1, with TRBD2 matching 8 bases. The CDR3 covers 16 residues. Germline V CDR1 and CDR2: DFQATT, SNEGSKA (reference sequence). V was pared by 4 bases and J by 2 bases, with 12 bases of the junction left unmatched. The CDR3 bases that were read are TGCAGTGCTACACCAAGACTAGCGCGAAGTCAAGAGACC. Protein: CSATPRLARSQET. From start to end, the CDR3 is CSATPRLARSQETQYF.

Notes on this clone: The read ends 3 residues before the CDR3 terminus; that terminus is restored from the germline J gene. The chain combines TRBV14 with TRBJ1-1, with D possibly being TRBD1 (6 bases). This CDR3 has 14 amino acids. In germline, CDR1 is SGHDN, CDR2 FVKESK. Trimming cost V 6 bases and J 4 bases, with 15 bases left between them. Incomplete CDR3 DNA: TGTGCCAGCAGAGAAATGACAGGATTCACTGAA. It yields the protein CASREMTGFTE. The entire CDR3 sequence reads CASREMTGFTEAFF.

As to this clone: The read is 3 residues too short to cover the CDR3 end, so that end is filled in from the germline J gene. This chain uses TRBV6-2 or TRBV6-3 with TRBJ2-7; weak D call: TRBD1 (7 bases). In germline, CDR1 is MNHEY, CDR2 SVGEGT. V was clipped by 11 bases and J by 3 bases, with 20 bases between them. The CDR3 is made up of 14 amino acids. CDR3 region: CAGGGDSNNYEQYF. Partial CDR3 DNA: TGTGCCGGGGGCGGGGACAGCAATAACTACGAG.

About this clone itself: The read finishes 3 residues shy of the CDR3 end, and the germline J gene is used to complete it. The chain joins TRBV10-3 to TRBJ2-1; the match to TRBD1 covers 10 bases. The CDR3 runs 15 residues. V gave up 2 bases and J gave up 5 bases; unmatched junction bases: 3. Germline values: CDR1 ENHRY, CDR2 SYGVKD. The CDR3 here is CAISEGTGDNNEQFF. The DNA read from the CDR3 is TGTGCCATCAGTGAGGGGACAGGGGATAACAATGAG.

Remarks on this clone: The read ends 3 residues early relative to the CDR3; the germline J gene fills the gap. V and J are TRBV6-1 and TRBJ1-2; 7 bases agree with TRBD1. The germline CDR1 and CDR2 sequences are MNHNS and SASEGT. V dropped 4 bases and J dropped 6; count of bases not matched to a gene: 14. The length of the CDR3 is 16 residues. CDR3: CASSGPTGVRANGYTF. The sequenced CDR3 bases are TGTGCCAGCAGTGGCCCTACAGGGGTTCGTGCGAATGGC.

Note on this clone: From the germline J gene comes the end of the CDR3, since the read stops 3 residues before it. V and J are TRBV6-1 and TRBJ2-3; 16 bases are a match to TRBD2. Germline V gives CDR1 MNHNS, CDR2 SASEGT. V lost 0 bases, J lost 6 bases, and 6 bases stayed unmatched. There are 18 residues in the CDR3. Partial CDR3 DNA: TGTGCCAGCAGTGAAGCGGTGTTGGGACTAGCGGGAGGGGATACG. It is translated as CASSEAVLGLAGGDT. The whole CDR3 sequence reads CASSEAVLGLAGGDTQYF.

Regarding this clone: The CDR3 end falls 3 residues outside the read, so it is completed with the germline J gene. The rearrangement uses TRBV20-1 and TRBJ2-1; 9 bases match TRBD2. CDR3 length: 15 residues. Germline CDR1 and CDR2: DFQATT and SNEGSKA (reference sequence). V shed 0 bases, J shed 5 bases, and the junction held 5 bases outside the gene matches. The covered CDR3 bases are TGCAGTGCTAGAGATCCATCTAGCGGGGACAATGAG. It codes for CSARDPSSGDNE. The entire CDR3 reads CSARDPSSGDNEQFF.

CDR3 sequence reads: CASGTSGTYEQYF. The part of the CDR3 DNA that was read is TGTGCCAGCGGGACTAGCGGCACCTACGAG. The rearrangement links TRBV2 to TRBJ2-7; 11 bases are a match to TRBD2. Sequencing ends 3 residues short of the CDR3 end; the germline J gene provides the rest. Trimming removed 8 bases from V and 2 bases from J; junction bases left unmatched: 2. CDR1 and CDR2 from the germline V gene are SNHLY and FYNNEI. This CDR3 region has 13 residues.